This note documents a single T cell receptor beta chain sequence. Germline lookup yields CDR1 LGHDT and CDR2 YNNKEL (reference sequence). The CDR3 totals 16 residues. V trimming: 1 base; J trimming: 5 bases; junction bases outside the gene matches: 7. The source of the sample is a study of blood T cell repertoires in COVID-19. Assay used: immunoSEQ multiplex PCR; TCRdb lists only in-frame clones, some missing. The sample consists of fewer than 65,000 clones, 90% to 95% of them appearing once. The sample was peripheral blood. The chain is built from TRBV3-1 (or the pseudogene TRBV3-2) and TRBJ1-3; 8 bases are shared with TRBD1. The receptor was isolated from a man between 45 and 60 years old with acute or convalescent COVID-19. This chain's CDR3 is CASSQGRGLYRNTIYF. The DNA of the CDR3 is TGTGCCAGCAGCCAAGGCAGGGGGCTCTATAGAAACACCATATATTTT.